This T cell receptor beta chain was found in a study of spatial heterogeneity in lung cancer. Time point meaning: sample taken at primary tumor resection. Unsorted whole RNA from tumor, nontumor lung or frozen PBMC underwent sequencing. CDR3 length equals 12 residues. CDR1 DFQATT and CDR2 SNEGSKA come from the germline V gene (reference sequence). The ends were cut back, 3 bases at V and 3 bases at J, with 7 bases in the middle. This clonotype was found a few times. The antigen remains undetermined. Study-level points and caveats: Ubiquitous expanded tumor TCRs were seen in blood more at resection than at follow-up.

TCR cDNA molecules each had a unique molecular identifier. TCRdb passed the 5' RACE reads through MiXCR, listing each CDR3 protein once. The table lists approximately 40,000 distinct CDR3 sequences, roughly 15% of them singletons. Source: PBMCs, taken at surgery. J is TRBJ2-3 and V is TRBV20-1; D unresolved. The TCR was taken from a male donor with early-stage non-small cell lung cancer. CDR3 nucleotides: TGCAGTGCTAGGGGGTCTACAGATACGCAGTATTTT. Its translation: CSARGSTDTQYF.